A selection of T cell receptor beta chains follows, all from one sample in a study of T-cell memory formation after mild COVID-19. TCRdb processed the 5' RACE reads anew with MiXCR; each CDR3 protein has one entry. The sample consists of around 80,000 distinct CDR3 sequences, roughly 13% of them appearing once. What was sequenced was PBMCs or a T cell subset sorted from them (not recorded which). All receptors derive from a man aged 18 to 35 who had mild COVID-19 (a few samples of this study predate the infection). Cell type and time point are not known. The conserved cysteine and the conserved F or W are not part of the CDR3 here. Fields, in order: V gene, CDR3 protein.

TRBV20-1,SARAETTDGYT
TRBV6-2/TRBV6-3,ASSYRLADNEQF
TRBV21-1,ASSNREEVNTEAF
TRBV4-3,ASSHLAGGRTDTQY
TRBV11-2,ASSVRRGSPRLYTDTQY
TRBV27,ASSEGGGPNEQF
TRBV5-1,ASSLLGSRDTQY
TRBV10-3,AIMRDTTGNTIY
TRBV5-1,ASSSELSNTGELF
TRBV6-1,ASRVHRGNYNEQF
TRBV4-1,ASSQRVGPPDTEAF
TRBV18,ASSPPGLSSYNEQF
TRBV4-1,ASSTGQAVAGYT